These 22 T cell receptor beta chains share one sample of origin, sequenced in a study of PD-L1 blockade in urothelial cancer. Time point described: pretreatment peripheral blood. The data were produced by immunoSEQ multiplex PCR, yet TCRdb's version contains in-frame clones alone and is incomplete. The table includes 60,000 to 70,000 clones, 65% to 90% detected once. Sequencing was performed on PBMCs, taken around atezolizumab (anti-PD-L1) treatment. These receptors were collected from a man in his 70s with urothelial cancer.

The CDR3 nucleotides are TGTGCCAGCAGCGAGAGCGGGACCTACAATGAGCAGTTCTTC. Amino acid sequence: CASSESGTYNEQFF. The chain is built from TRBV11-2 and TRBJ2-1, with 7 bases matching TRBD2. The length of the CDR3 is 14 residues. V trimming: 5 bases; J trimming: 2 bases; junction bases outside the gene matches: 3. Germline CDR1 and CDR2: SGHAT and FQNNGV.

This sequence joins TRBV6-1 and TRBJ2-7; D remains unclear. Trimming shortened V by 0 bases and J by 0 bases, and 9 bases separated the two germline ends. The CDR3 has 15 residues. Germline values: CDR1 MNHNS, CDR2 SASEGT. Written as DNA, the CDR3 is TGTGCCAGCAGTGAAGCGGTGATACTCTCCTACGAGCAGTACTTC. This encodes CASSEAVILSYEQYF.

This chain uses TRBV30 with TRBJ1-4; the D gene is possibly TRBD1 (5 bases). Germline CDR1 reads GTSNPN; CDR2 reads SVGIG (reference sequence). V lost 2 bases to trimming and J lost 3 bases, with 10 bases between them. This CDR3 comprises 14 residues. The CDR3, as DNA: TGTGCCTGGAGTACAGGTGGTGCTAATGAAAAACTGTTTTTT. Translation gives CAWSTGGANEKLFF.

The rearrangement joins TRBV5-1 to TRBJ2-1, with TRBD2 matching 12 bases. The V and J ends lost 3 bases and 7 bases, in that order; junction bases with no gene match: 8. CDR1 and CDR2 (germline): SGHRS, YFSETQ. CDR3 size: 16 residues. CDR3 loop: CASSSTTSGSFNEQFF. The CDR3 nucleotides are TGCGCCAGCAGCTCCACGACTAGCGGGAGTTTTAATGAGCAGTTCTTC.

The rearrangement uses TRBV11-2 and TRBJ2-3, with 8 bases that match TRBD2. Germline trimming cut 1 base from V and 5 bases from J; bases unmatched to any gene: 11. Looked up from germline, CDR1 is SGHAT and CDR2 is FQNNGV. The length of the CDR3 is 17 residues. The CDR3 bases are TGTGCCAGCAGCTTAGTTGAGCGGGAGTTTAACTTAGATACGCAGTATTTT. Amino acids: CASSLVEREFNLDTQYF.

The CDR3 loop reads CARWTGPETQYF. For the CDR3, the DNA is TGTGCCAGATGGACAGGCCCTGAGACCCAGTACTTC. The chain links TRBV27 to TRBJ2-5; 7 nucleotides match TRBD1. With V trimmed by 9 bases and J by 5 bases, 6 bases remained unmatched. This CDR3 has 12 residues. Germline CDR1 MNHEY, CDR2 SMNVEV (reference sequence).

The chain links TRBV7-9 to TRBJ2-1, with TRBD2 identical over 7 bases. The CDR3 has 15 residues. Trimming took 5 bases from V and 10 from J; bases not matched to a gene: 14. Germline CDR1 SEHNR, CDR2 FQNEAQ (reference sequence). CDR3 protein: CASSTTLRGRWEQFF. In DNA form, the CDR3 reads TGTGCCAGCAGCACCACTCTGCGCGGGAGATGGGAGCAGTTCTTC.

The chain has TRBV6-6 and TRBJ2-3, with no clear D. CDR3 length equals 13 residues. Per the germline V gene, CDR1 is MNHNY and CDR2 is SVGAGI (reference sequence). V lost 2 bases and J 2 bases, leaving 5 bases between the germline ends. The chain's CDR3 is CASSYVITDTQYF. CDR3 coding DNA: TGTGCCAGCAGTTACGTCATCACAGATACGCAGTATTTT.

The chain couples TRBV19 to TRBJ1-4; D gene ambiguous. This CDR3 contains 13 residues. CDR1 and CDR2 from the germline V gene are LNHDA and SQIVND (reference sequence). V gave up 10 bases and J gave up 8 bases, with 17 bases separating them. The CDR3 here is CATKEANEEKLFF. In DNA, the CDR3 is TGTGCCACCAAGGAGGCAAACGAGGAAAAACTGTTTTTT.

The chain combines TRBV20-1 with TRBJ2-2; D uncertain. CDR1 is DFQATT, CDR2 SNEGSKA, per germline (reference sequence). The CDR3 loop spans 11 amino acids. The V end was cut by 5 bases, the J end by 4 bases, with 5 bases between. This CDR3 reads CSASGTGELFF. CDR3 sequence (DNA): TGCAGTGCTTCGGGCACCGGGGAGCTGTTTTTT.

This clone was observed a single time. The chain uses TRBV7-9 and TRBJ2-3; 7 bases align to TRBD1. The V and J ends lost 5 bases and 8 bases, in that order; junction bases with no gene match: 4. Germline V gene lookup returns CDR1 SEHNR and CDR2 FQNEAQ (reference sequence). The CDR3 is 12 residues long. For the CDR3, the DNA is TGTGCCAGCAGCCTGCCAGGGGGTACGCAGTATTTT. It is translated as CASSLPGGTQYF. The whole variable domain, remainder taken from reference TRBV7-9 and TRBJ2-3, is DTGVSQNPRHKITKRGQNVTFRCDPISEHNRLYWYRQTLGQGPEFLTYFQNEAQLEKSRLLSDRFSAERPKGSFSTLEIQRTEQGDSAMYLCASSLPGGTQYFGPGTRLTVL.

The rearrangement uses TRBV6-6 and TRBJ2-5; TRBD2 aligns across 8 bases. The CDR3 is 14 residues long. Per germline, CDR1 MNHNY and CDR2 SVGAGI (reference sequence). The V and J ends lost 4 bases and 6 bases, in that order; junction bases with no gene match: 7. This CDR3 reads CASSFHSGSQTQYF. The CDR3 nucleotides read TGTGCCAGCAGTTTCCACAGCGGGAGTCAGACCCAGTACTTC.

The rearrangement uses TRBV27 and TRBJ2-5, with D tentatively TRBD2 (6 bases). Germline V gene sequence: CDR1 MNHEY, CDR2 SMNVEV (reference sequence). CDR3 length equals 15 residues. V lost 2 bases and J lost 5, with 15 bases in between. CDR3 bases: TGTGCCAGCAGTTTAACGCTCTGGGAGGCTGAGACCCAGTACTTC. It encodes CASSLTLWEAETQYF.

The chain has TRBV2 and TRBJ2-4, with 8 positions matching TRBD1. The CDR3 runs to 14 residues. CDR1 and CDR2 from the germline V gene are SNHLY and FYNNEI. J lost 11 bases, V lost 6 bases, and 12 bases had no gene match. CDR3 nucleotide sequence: TGTGCCAGCAGATCCGGGACAGGCTCCTCTCTTCAGTACTTC. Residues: CASRSGTGSSLQYF.

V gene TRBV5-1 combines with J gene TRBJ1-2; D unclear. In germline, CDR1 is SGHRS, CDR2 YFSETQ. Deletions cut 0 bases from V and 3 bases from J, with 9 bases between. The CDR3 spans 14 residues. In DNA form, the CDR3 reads TGCGCCAGCAGCTTGGGGAGCGGGGACTATGGCTACACCTTC. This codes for CASSLGSGDYGYTF.

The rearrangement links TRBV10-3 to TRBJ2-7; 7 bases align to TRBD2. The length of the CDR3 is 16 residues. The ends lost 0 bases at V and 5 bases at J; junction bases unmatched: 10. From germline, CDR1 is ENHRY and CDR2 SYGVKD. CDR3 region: CAISESSSGMKNEQYF. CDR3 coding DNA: TGTGCCATCAGTGAGTCATCAAGCGGGATGAAGAACGAGCAGTACTTC.

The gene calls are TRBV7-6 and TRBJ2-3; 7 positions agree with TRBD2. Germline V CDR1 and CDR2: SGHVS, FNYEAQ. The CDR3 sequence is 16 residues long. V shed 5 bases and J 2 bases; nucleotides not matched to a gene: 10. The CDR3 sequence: CASSPLGAGYTDTQYF. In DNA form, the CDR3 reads TGTGCCAGCAGCCCCCTAGGAGCGGGATACACAGATACGCAGTATTTT.

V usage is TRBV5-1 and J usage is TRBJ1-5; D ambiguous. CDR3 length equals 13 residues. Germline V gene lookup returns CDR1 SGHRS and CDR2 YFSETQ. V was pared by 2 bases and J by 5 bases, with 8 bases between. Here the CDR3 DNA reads TGCGCCAGCAGCTTCGACGGGGATCAGCCCCAGCATTTT. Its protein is CASSFDGDQPQHF.

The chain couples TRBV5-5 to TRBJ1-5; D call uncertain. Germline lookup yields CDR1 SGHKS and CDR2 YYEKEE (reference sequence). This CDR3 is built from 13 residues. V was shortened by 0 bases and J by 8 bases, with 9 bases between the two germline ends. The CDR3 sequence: CASSLDPPEPQHF. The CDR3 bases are TGTGCCAGCAGCTTGGACCCGCCGGAGCCCCAGCATTTT.

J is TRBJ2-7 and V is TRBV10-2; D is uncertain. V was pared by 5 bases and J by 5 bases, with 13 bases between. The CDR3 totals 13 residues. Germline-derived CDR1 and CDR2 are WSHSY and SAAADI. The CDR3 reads CASSPPTTDEQYF. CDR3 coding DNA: TGCGCCAGCAGTCCCCCCACTACCGACGAGCAGTACTTC.

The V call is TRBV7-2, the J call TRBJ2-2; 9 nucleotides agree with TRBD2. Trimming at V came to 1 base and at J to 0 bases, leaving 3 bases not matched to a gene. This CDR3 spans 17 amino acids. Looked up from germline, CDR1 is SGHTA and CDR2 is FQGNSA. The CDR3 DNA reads TGTGCCAGCAGCTTAGTTAGCGGGGGACCGAACACCGGGGAGCTGTTTTTT. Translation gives CASSLVSGGPNTGELFF.

The CDR3 region is CASSAPGYKETQYF. The CDR3 DNA sequence: TGTGCCAGCAGTGCCCCGGGATACAAAGAGACCCAGTACTTC. The chain employs TRBV6-1 and TRBJ2-5; D might be TRBD2 (5 bases). The germline V gene has CDR1 MNHNS and CDR2 SASEGT. V was shortened by 4 bases and J by 3 bases, with 12 bases between the two germline ends. The CDR3 length is 14 residues.